Shown below are 6 T cell receptor beta chains from a single sample sequenced in a study of Graves' ophthalmopathy and Graves' hyperthyroidism. RNA transcripts were the template, and TCR beta CDR3 regions were amplified from them. First-round RT-PCR employed HTBI primers, with a second-round multiplex PCR after it. TCRdb re-called the multiplex PCR reads through MiXCR, storing one row per CDR3 protein. The table lists roughly 300,000 distinct CDR3 sequences, 17% of them singletons, with roughly an eighth in the top ten. The sequenced material came from peripheral blood. The receptors come from an adult man with Graves' ophthalmopathy.

The sample holds many counts of this clonotype. The chain has TRBV20-1 and TRBJ2-5, with D perhaps TRBD1 (5 bases). This CDR3 comprises 13 residues. V dropped 3 bases and J dropped 4 bases, with 12 bases sitting between them. Germline V CDR1 and CDR2: DFQATT, SNEGSKA (reference sequence). The CDR3 spells CSASNVRAETQYF. The CDR3 region has the DNA TGCAGTGCTAGTAATGTCAGGGCAGAGACCCAGTACTTC.

This clonotype was observed at least ten times. This chain connects TRBV30 to TRBJ1-2; D uncertain. V dropped 3 bases and J dropped 2 bases, with 19 bases sitting between them. The CDR3 runs 16 residues. CDR1 and CDR2 (germline): GTSNPN, SVGIG (reference sequence). In DNA, the CDR3 is TGTGCCTGGAGGCCCTTCCGTACCTCGTACAACTATGGCTACACCTTC. Translation: CAWRPFRTSYNYGYTF. Complete variable domain (other parts from reference TRBV30 and TRBJ1-2): SQTIHQWPATLVQPVGSPLSLECTVEGTSNPNLYWYRQAAGRGLQLLFYSVGIGQISSEVPQNLSASRPQDRQFILSSKKLLLSDSGFYLCAWRPFRTSYNYGYTFGSGTRLTVV.

In its sample, this clonotype was seen many times. The chain recombines TRBV7-2 with TRBJ2-5; 7 nucleotides align to TRBD1. Germline-derived CDR1 and CDR2 are SGHTA and FQGNSA. Trimming cost V 4 bases and J 4 bases; bases outside gene matches: 6. This CDR3 has 14 residues. The CDR3 reads CASSSDRVRETQYF. The CDR3 DNA follows: TGTGCCAGCAGCTCCGACAGGGTTCGAGAGACCCAGTACTTC. Looking up the rest from reference TRBV7-2 and TRBJ2-5 gives the full variable domain: GAGVSQSPSNKVTEKGKDVELRCDPISGHTALYWYRQSLGQGLEFLIYFQGNSAPDKSGLPSDRFSAERTGGSVSTLTIQRTQQEDSAVYLCASSSDRVRETQYFGPGTRLLVL.

This clonotype showed up many times. The chain combines TRBV28 with TRBJ1-2; possible D gene TRBD1, 5 bases. Trimming took 7 bases from V and 0 from J, leaving 12 bases between them. Germline V lookup: CDR1 MDHEN, CDR2 SYDVKM. This CDR3 is 14 amino acids long. This CDR3 reads CASIRARANYGYTF. The CDR3 nucleotides are TGTGCCAGCATCAGGGCGAGGGCTAACTATGGCTACACCTTC.

Many counts were recorded for this clonotype. The genes are TRBV30 and TRBJ2-7; D may be TRBD1 or TRBD2 (6 bases each). CDR1 is GTSNPN, CDR2 SVGIG, per germline (reference sequence). V lost 3 bases, J lost 3 bases, and 21 bases lay in between. This CDR3 comprises 16 residues. The CDR3 loop is CAWSEPQGTLRYEQYF. The CDR3 DNA reads TGTGCCTGGAGCGAACCTCAGGGGACTCTACGCTACGAGCAGTACTTC. The variable domain in full, completed from reference TRBV30 and TRBJ2-7, reads SQTIHQWPATLVQPVGSPLSLECTVEGTSNPNLYWYRQAAGRGLQLLFYSVGIGQISSEVPQNLSASRPQDRQFILSSKKLLLSDSGFYLCAWSEPQGTLRYEQYFGPGTRLTVT.

This clonotype was seen a handful of times. CDR3 loop: CASSGFLRDSEVSYEQYF. In DNA, the CDR3 is TGTGCCAGTAGTGGGTTCCTCCGGGACAGTGAAGTCTCCTACGAGCAGTACTTC. The J gene is TRBJ2-7, the V gene TRBV19, with 7 bases aligning to TRBD1. The germline V gene encodes CDR1 LNHDA and CDR2 SQIVND (reference sequence). J was trimmed by 0 bases and V by 5 bases; bases with no gene match: 16. The CDR3 covers 18 residues.